The rows below give T cell receptor beta chains drawn from one sample of a study of blood T cell repertoires in COVID-19. The data were produced by immunoSEQ multiplex PCR, yet TCRdb's version contains in-frame clones alone and is incomplete. The table lists over 200,000 clones, approximately 87% of them singletons. The sample consisted of PBMCs or T cells enriched from blood (not recorded which). The receptors originated from a woman between 50 and 59 years old in a cohort exposed to, infected with or recovered from COVID-19 (not recorded which). CDR3s include the opening cysteine and the closing phenylalanine or tryptophan. D genes are given only for firm matches. Size is stated for part of the rows, as once, few or many counts, or as a class when the clone is expanded.

clone size,J gene,D gene,V gene,CDR3 DNA,CDR3 protein
.,TRBJ1-1,.,TRBV9,TGTGCCAGCAGCGTCGCGGGGAGGGGGACTGAAGCTTTCTTT,CASSVAGRGTEAFF
.,TRBJ1-6,TRBD1,TRBV30,TGTGCCTGGAGTTCGCAGGGGGCTAATAATTCACCCCTCCACTTT,CAWSSQGANNSPLHF
.,TRBJ2-2,.,TRBV10-3,TGTGCCATCAGTGAGAGAGGACTACCGAACACCGGGGAGCTGTTTTTT,CAISERGLPNTGELFF
.,TRBJ1-3,.,TRBV24-1,TGTGCCACCAGTGATTACGACTCCACCATATATTTT,CATSDYDSTIYF
.,TRBJ1-4,.,TRBV19,TGTGCCAGTTCACCCGTAAAGGGGGAAAAACTGTTTTTT,CASSPVKGEKLFF
.,TRBJ2-1,.,TRBV29-1,TGCAGCGTTGAACTTCGGGGGAATGAGCAGTTCTTC,CSVELRGNEQFF
.,TRBJ2-3,TRBD2,TRBV5-4,TGTGCCGGTACTAGCGGGGGGGCCTTGGATACGCAGTATTTT,CAGTSGGALDTQYF
once,TRBJ1-5,TRBD1,TRBV30,TGTGCCTGGAGTGTACCAGGGACAGTCAGCAATCAGCCCCAGCATTTT,CAWSVPGTVSNQPQHF
.,TRBJ2-5,TRBD1,TRBV7-2,TGTGCCAGCAGCTTTGTCGCCGGCAGGGGGCGCGAGACCCAGTACTTC,CASSFVAGRGRETQYF
once,TRBJ2-3,.,TRBV5-1,TGCGCCAGCAGCTTGGGTGGCGGGACCACAGATACGCAGTATTTT,CASSLGGGTTDTQYF
.,TRBJ2-1,.,TRBV7-9,TGTGCCAGCACGGGCCGGGGTAAGCAGTTCTTC,CASTGRGKQFF
.,TRBJ1-2,.,TRBV9,TGTGCCAGCAGCGTAACTCTGGGGGGGCAAAATAACTATGGCTACACCTTC,CASSVTLGGQNNYGYTF
.,TRBJ2-1,.,TRBV7-2,TGTGCCAGCAGCTCATTAGCAGCCCAACGGGGAGGAGAGCAGTTCTTC,CASSSLAAQRGGEQFF
.,TRBJ2-6,.,TRBV15,TGTGCCACCAGCAGCCAACCGACAGCCTCTGGGGCCAACGTCCTGACTTTC,CATSSQPTASGANVLTF
.,TRBJ2-1,TRBD2,TRBV7-3,TGTGCCAGCAGCTTAATAGCGGGGGGCCCCTCCCACCTTTCCTACAATGAGCAGTTCTTC,CASSLIAGGPSHLSYNEQFF
.,TRBJ2-3,TRBD2,TRBV10-3,TGTGCCATCAGGGAGAAACTAGCGGGGGGCACAGATACGCAGTATTTT,CAIREKLAGGTDTQYF
.,TRBJ1-5,TRBD1,TRBV6-2/TRBV6-3,TGTGCCAGCAGCGAACAGGGGGGGAGCAATCAGCCCCAGCATTTT,CASSEQGGSNQPQHF
.,TRBJ1-2,TRBD1,TRBV5-1,TGCGCCAGCAGCCTCCGGACAGGGGGCTCAAACTATGGCTACACCTTC,CASSLRTGGSNYGYTF
.,TRBJ1-3,.,TRBV9,TGTGCCAGCAGCGTAGCAGGTTACTCTGGAAACACCATATATTTT,CASSVAGYSGNTIYF
.,TRBJ1-1,TRBD1,TRBV19,TGTGCCAGTAGGAGGACAGGGACGAACACTGAAGCTTTCTTT,CASRRTGTNTEAFF